This T cell receptor beta chain was retrieved from a study of CD8 T cells in Susac syndrome. Random hexamers primed reverse transcription of about 0.45 to 1 ug RNA. The CDR3 of TCR beta was amplified by immunoSEQ multiplex PCR across 54 Vbeta and 13 Jbeta. TCRdb analysed the immunoSEQ multiplex PCR reads with MiXCR anew, one entry per CDR3 protein. The sample comprises 300,000 to 350,000 distinct CDR3 sequences, 90% to 95% of which are singletons, and roughly 0.064% rests with the top ten. The multiple sclerosis control cohort comprised treatment-naive individuals presenting with stable or active relapsing-remitting disease. The origin of this receptor is a human donor with multiple sclerosis. The specimen was CD4+ T cells from PBMCs.

The CDR3 here is CASSQDREGNEKLFF. In nucleotides, the CDR3 is TGTGCCAGCAGCCAAGATCGCGAGGGTAATGAAAAACTGTTTTTT. The chain uses TRBV3-1 and TRBJ1-4; D unclear. Germline V gives CDR1 LGHDT, CDR2 YNNKEL (reference sequence). Trimming shortened V by 0 bases and J by 4 bases, and 9 bases separated the two germline ends. The CDR3 is 15 residues long.